The 30 T cell receptor beta chains given below trace back to one sample, sequenced in a study of regulatory T cells in long-lasting Graves disease. Specified time point: persistent/refractory GD, antithyroid drugs over 5 years with positive TRAb. The TCR library used RNA extracted from PBMCs. Arm-PCR of CDR3 regions and iRepertoire HTBI primers were the basis on which TCR beta libraries were built. TCRdb reanalysed the multiplex PCR reads using MiXCR and keeps one entry per CDR3 protein. The repertoire consists of about 460,000 distinct CDR3 sequences, with about 22% occurring once and the leading ten covering around 14%. Here the sequenced sample was peripheral blood mononuclear cells (PBMCs), taken when the disease was refractory, from a patient treated with antithyroid drugs. These receptor sequences come from a female donor with Graves disease.

This chain joins TRBV30 and TRBJ2-7, with 9 bases lining up with TRBD1. In germline, CDR1 is GTSNPN, CDR2 SVGIG (reference sequence). After removal of 3 bases from V and 4 bases from J, the junction contained 7 bases not matched to a gene. The CDR3 runs to 14 residues. As DNA, the CDR3 is TGTGCCTGGAGCGGGGGACAGGGCGCTTACGAGCAGTACTTC. Translating it yields CAWSGGQGAYEQYF.

This chain links TRBV7-9 with TRBJ1-2, with TRBD1 identical over 8 bases. V lost 5 bases and J lost 4; bases outside the gene matches: 9. CDR3 size: 15 residues. Looked up from germline, CDR1 is SEHNR and CDR2 is FQNEAQ (reference sequence). CDR3 protein: CASSNQGQGVYGYTF. In DNA form, the CDR3 reads TGTGCCAGCAGCAACCAAGGACAGGGCGTCTATGGCTACACCTTC.

Concerning this clonotype: Given a much more abundant clone one base away, this may be a read error. The CDR3 does not close with the conserved phenylalanine or tryptophan, likely indicating a read error. The V and J genes are TRBV27 and TRBJ1-1; D is undetermined. V was shortened by 5 bases and J by 3 bases, with 16 bases between the two germline ends. CDR3 length: 15 amino acids. CDR1 is MNHEY and CDR2 is SMNVEV in the germline V gene (reference sequence). The CDR3 DNA is TGTGCCAGCAGTAGTAGTGGGCTTTCGGACACTGAAGCTTTCTCT. Encoded protein: CASSSSGLSDTEAFS.

CDR3 amino acids: CASSKDRIGEAFF. CDR3 DNA sequence: TGTGCCAGCAGCAAGGACAGAATTGGCGAAGCTTTCTTT. This chain joins TRBV7-2 and TRBJ1-1; maybe TRBD1 (6 bases). The CDR3 length is 13 residues. Looked up from germline, CDR1 is SGHTA and CDR2 is FQGNSA. V was pared by 5 bases and J by 8 bases, with 15 bases between.

This clonotype showed up many times. The CDR3 coding sequence is TGTGCCAGCAGTATTAGCGGTGCCTACGAGCAGTACTTC. Amino acids: CASSISGAYEQYF. The V call is TRBV7-2, the J call TRBJ2-7; D is possibly TRBD2 (6 bases). From germline, CDR1 is SGHTA and CDR2 FQGNSA. There are 13 residues in the CDR3. V lost 6 bases, J lost 2 bases, and 11 bases lay in between.

The chain joins TRBV3-1 to TRBJ1-5, with D perhaps TRBD1 (5 bases). The length of the CDR3 is 16 residues. The V gene lost 4 bases and the J gene lost 6 bases, with 19 bases spanning the gap. From germline, CDR1 is LGHDT and CDR2 YNNKEL (reference sequence). CDR3 region: CASSLGASEGGQPQHF. Written as DNA, the CDR3 is TGTGCCAGCAGCCTCGGGGCGTCCGAGGGAGGTCAGCCCCAGCATTTT.

This clonotype was found many times. The chain uses TRBV6-5 and TRBJ1-6; 9 nucleotides line up with TRBD1. The V gene's germline CDR1 is MNHEY and CDR2 SVGAGI. The CDR3 contains 15 residues. Trimming took 0 bases from V and 7 from J; bases not matched to a gene: 1. The CDR3, as DNA: TGTGCCAGCAGTTACTCGGGACAGGGAAATTCACCCCTCCACTTT. Translation gives CASSYSGQGNSPLHF.

In its sample, this clonotype was seen many times. V usage is TRBV12-3 or TRBV12-4 and J usage is TRBJ1-2; D gene ambiguous. Between the trimmed V and J ends, which lost 3 bases and 6 bases, there was a span of 8 bases. The CDR3 length is 12 residues. CDR3 sequence reads: CASSLGFNGYTF. The CDR3 DNA is TGTGCCAGCAGTTTGGGTTTCAATGGCTACACCTTC.

This clonotype was seen many times. The gene calls are TRBV20-1 and TRBJ2-7; unclear D gene. Deletions cut 0 bases from V and 9 bases from J, with 15 bases between. The CDR3 runs 13 residues. Germline V gene data show CDR1 as DFQATT and CDR2 as SNEGSKA (reference sequence). The CDR3 region has the DNA TGCAGTGCTAGAGACAGGCGGTATGTCGGGCAGTACTTC. Protein sequence: CSARDRRYVGQYF.

Of note for this clonotype: A much larger clonotype is one base distant, so this may be a read error. The conserved phenylalanine or tryptophan normally closing the CDR3 is absent here, so this likely arose from a read error. The rearrangement joins TRBV6-5 to TRBJ1-2, with 7 nucleotides matching TRBD1. This CDR3 contains 17 residues. Germline CDR1 is MNHEY and CDR2 is SVGAGI. V was pared by 2 bases and J by 2 bases, with 11 bases of the junction left unmatched. The CDR3 bases are TGTGCCAGCAGTTACGCGACAGGGAGTACGGGAAACTATGGCTACACCCTC. It codes for CASSYATGSTGNYGYTL.

This clonotype was seen more than once but under ten times. This sequence joins TRBV6-1 and TRBJ1-1; 11 nucleotides match TRBD1. CDR1 MNHNS and CDR2 SASEGT come from the germline V gene. The CDR3 totals 15 residues. V lost 9 bases and J lost 5; bases outside the gene matches: 11. CDR3 sequence (DNA): TGTGCCAGTATCAACTCAGGACAGGGGGCTACTGAAGCTTTCTTT. This encodes CASINSGQGATEAFF.

The chain couples TRBV7-9 to TRBJ1-5; no reliable D call. CDR1 and CDR2 (germline): SEHNR, FQNEAQ (reference sequence). Trimming stripped 3 bases from V and 7 bases from J, with 7 bases between. This CDR3 spans 12 amino acids. The CDR3 DNA reads TGTGCCAGCAGCTTGGGTGAGCAGCCCCAGCATTTT. Its protein is CASSLGEQPQHF. The full variable domain, in which reference TRBV7-9 and TRBJ1-5 provide the parts outside the CDR3, is DTGVSQNPRHKITKRGQNVTFRCDPISEHNRLYWYRQTLGQGPEFLTYFQNEAQLEKSRLLSDRFSAERPKGSFSTLEIQRTEQGDSAMYLCASSLGEQPQHFGDGTRLSIL.

A remark on this clonotype: A read error is possible here, since a much larger clone lies one base away. This chain links TRBV27 with TRBJ1-4; D possibly corresponds to TRBD1 (6 bases). The length of the CDR3 is 13 residues. Germline V gene sequence: CDR1 MNHEY, CDR2 SMNVEV (reference sequence). Here the CDR3 DNA reads TGTGCCAGCAGCCTGGTTGGACAGTCGGTGCTGTCTTTT. Its translation: CASSLVGQSVLSF.

This chain links TRBV2 with TRBJ2-2; D is unresolved. The CDR3 runs 16 residues. Germline V gene lookup returns CDR1 SNHLY and CDR2 FYNNEI. Trimming cost V 6 bases and J 2 bases, with 16 bases left between them. CDR3 residues: CASSFLSTANTGELFF. Written as DNA, the CDR3 is TGTGCCAGCAGCTTTTTGAGCACAGCCAACACCGGGGAGCTGTTTTTT.

This clonotype was recorded many times. The chain is built from TRBV10-3 and TRBJ2-6; 8 bases are a match to TRBD1. V shed 2 bases and J 4 bases; nucleotides not matched to a gene: 4. Germline V CDR1 and CDR2: ENHRY, SYGVKD. CDR3 size: 16 residues. CDR3 amino acids: CAISEGQGFGANVLTF. The CDR3 region has the DNA TGTGCCATCAGTGAGGGACAGGGTTTCGGGGCCAACGTCCTGACTTTC.

This clonotype was found many times. V usage is TRBV20-1 and J usage is TRBJ2-5, with D unresolved. The germline CDR1 and CDR2 sequences are DFQATT and SNEGSKA (reference sequence). The V end lost 4 bases, the J end lost 2 bases, and 11 bases lay between the germline ends. The CDR3 length is 13 residues. The CDR3 DNA reads as TGCAGTGCTACTTCCTCCCGGCAAGAGACCCAGTACTTC. It specifies CSATSSRQETQYF.

On this clonotype itself: This may come from a read error, since a much larger clone is one base off. The chain is built from TRBV2 and TRBJ1-6, with D tentatively TRBD1 (5 bases). Germline assignment: CDR1 SNHLY and CDR2 FYNNEI. Trimming stripped 6 bases from V and 0 bases from J, with 12 bases between. The length of the CDR3 is 16 residues. The CDR3 DNA reads as TGTGCCAGCAGACTCGACAGAAGCTCCTATAATTCACCCCTCCACTTT. This encodes CASRLDRSSYNSPLHF.

In regard to this clonotype: This may be a read error, as it is one base from a much larger clone. For the CDR3, the DNA is TGTGCCAGCAGTTTTTTGGCGCCACGGTTTCAAGAGACCCGGTACTTC. Protein product: CASSFLAPRFQETRYF. The chain couples TRBV6-5 to TRBJ2-5; D gene uncertain. Per germline, CDR1 MNHEY and CDR2 SVGAGI. CDR3 length: 16 residues.

This clonotype was recorded at least ten times. This chain connects TRBV28 to TRBJ1-1, with no clear D. Germline V gene sequence: CDR1 MDHEN, CDR2 SYDVKM. V gave up 8 bases and J gave up 2 bases, with 15 bases separating them. The CDR3 is 14 residues long. The CDR3 nucleotides read TGTGCCAGCGGAATACACGGACCAAACACTGAAGCTTTCTTT. As protein: CASGIHGPNTEAFF.

This clonotype was counted a few times. The V gene is TRBV30, the J gene TRBJ2-7; D may be TRBD1 (5 bases). This CDR3 region has 13 residues. Trimming shortened V by 1 base and J by 0 bases, and 7 bases separated the two germline ends. Germline CDR1 GTSNPN, CDR2 SVGIG (reference sequence). The CDR3 nucleotides read TGTGCCTGGAGTGGGGGCAGCTCCTACGAGCAGTACTTC. Its translation is CAWSGGSSYEQYF.

The V gene is TRBV27, the J gene TRBJ1-2; D gene ambiguous. Trimming left V 6 bases short and J 4 bases short, with 12 bases between. Germline CDR1 is MNHEY and CDR2 is SMNVEV (reference sequence). The CDR3 sequence is 13 residues long. In nucleotides, the CDR3 is TGTGCCAGCAGGATGACACTAAGCTATGGCTACACCTTC. Residues: CASRMTLSYGYTF.

A remark on this clonotype: This could be a read error, since a much larger clone is one nucleotide away. The V gene is TRBV6-1, the J gene TRBJ2-2; D gene unclear. Between the trimmed V and J ends, which lost 6 bases and 6 bases, there was a span of 8 bases. Germline V gene sequence: CDR1 MNHNS, CDR2 SASEGT. This CDR3 has 12 residues. This chain's CDR3 is CASSLNAGELFF. In nucleotides, the CDR3 is TGTGCCAGCAGCCTCAACGCCGGGGAGCTGTTTTTT.

The CDR3: CASNKGERTGNTIYF. CDR3 coding DNA: TGTGCCAGCAATAAAGGAGAGAGAACGGGAAACACCATATATTTT. J is TRBJ1-3 and V is TRBV7-2, with D hard to call. Germline values: CDR1 SGHTA, CDR2 FQGNSA. The CDR3 totals 15 residues. V was shortened by 7 bases and J by 4 bases, with 17 bases between the two germline ends.

This clonotype was found many times. CDR3 nucleotides: TGTGCCAGCAGCTTAGTAGCCGGAGGCGCCCTTGGCTACACCTTC. Translating it yields CASSLVAGGALGYTF. This chain joins TRBV7-2 and TRBJ1-2; D is unresolved. CDR3 length equals 15 residues. Germline V gene data show CDR1 as SGHTA and CDR2 as FQGNSA. Trimming shortened V by 1 base and J by 7 bases, and 16 bases separated the two germline ends. The full variable domain, in which reference TRBV7-2 and TRBJ1-2 provide the parts outside the CDR3, is GAGVSQSPSNKVTEKGKDVELRCDPISGHTALYWYRQSLGQGLEFLIYFQGNSAPDKSGLPSDRFSAERTGGSVSTLTIQRTQQEDSAVYLCASSLVAGGALGYTFGSGTRLTVV.

The J gene is TRBJ1-4, the V gene TRBV6-1; D not certain. V was clipped by 10 bases and J by 4 bases, with 13 bases between them. The length of the CDR3 is 13 residues. Looked up from germline, CDR1 is MNHNS and CDR2 is SASEGT. The CDR3 sequence: CATGLHDNEKLFF. The CDR3 DNA follows: TGTGCCACCGGACTACATGATAATGAAAAACTGTTTTTT.

V and J are TRBV13 and TRBJ2-6; TRBD1 matches at 7 bases. Losses at the gene ends were 4 bases for V and 8 bases for J; bases not matched to a gene: 8. There are 15 residues in the CDR3. Germline loops: CDR1 PRHDT, CDR2 FYEKMQ (reference sequence). In DNA, the CDR3 is TGTGCCAGCAGCTCACGCCTACAGGGGTCCAACGTCCTGACTTTC. Residues: CASSSRLQGSNVLTF. Variable domain in full (rest from reference TRBV13 and TRBJ2-6): AAGVIQSPRHLIKEKRETATLKCYPIPRHDTVYWYQQGPGQDPQFLISFYEKMQSDKGSIPDRFSAQQFSDYHSELNMSSLELGDSALYFCASSSRLQGSNVLTFGAGSRLTVL.

A few counts support this clonotype. The chain is built from TRBV6-1 and TRBJ2-7, with TRBD1 matching 9 bases. The ends lost 6 bases at V and 5 bases at J; junction bases unmatched: 5. The germline gives CDR1 MNHNS, CDR2 SASEGT. CDR3 length equals 13 residues. CDR3 region: CASRTGGGDEQYF. As DNA, the CDR3 is TGTGCCAGCAGAACAGGGGGCGGGGACGAGCAGTACTTC.

Many counts were recorded for this clonotype. CDR3 DNA sequence: TGTGCCAGCAGAAACAGGGTCTACGAGCAGTACTTC. It encodes CASRNRVYEQYF. The chain is built from TRBV6-2 or TRBV6-3 and TRBJ2-7, with D tentatively TRBD1 (6 bases). The CDR3 runs to 12 residues. Between the trimmed V and J ends, which lost 6 bases and 3 bases, there was a span of 9 bases. CDR1 and CDR2 (germline): MNHEY, SVGEGT.

In regard to this clonotype: A much larger clone differs from this one at a single base, so this may be a read error. The rearrangement joins TRBV12-3 or TRBV12-4 to TRBJ1-1; unclear D gene. V shed 3 bases and J shed 6 bases, with 8 bases lying between them. The CDR3 length is 12 residues. CDR3 bases: TGTGCCAGCAGTTTGAGGCGGGCTGAAGCTTTCTTT. This codes for CASSLRRAEAFF.

The V call is TRBV5-6, the J call TRBJ2-1; 7 nucleotides agree with TRBD1. The CDR3 consists of 16 residues. CDR1 and CDR2 (germline): SGHDT, YYEEEE. After removal of 0 bases from V and 7 bases from J, the junction contained 10 bases not matched to a gene. The CDR3 reads CASSLGIDRAWNEQFF. DNA of the CDR3: TGTGCCAGCAGCTTGGGAATAGACAGGGCTTGGAATGAGCAGTTCTTC.